This T cell receptor beta chain emerged from a study of vaccination and CD4 T cells after COVID-19. General study results and limits: For convalescent patients, a median about 86% of reactive clones surfaced exclusively after vaccination.

Sequencing of DNA taken from cultured CD4+ T cells relied on the Oncomine TCR Beta short-read assay. One entry per CDR3 protein, called by TCRdb with MiXCR from the PCR reads. Among roughly 11,000 distinct CDR3 sequences listed, less than 75% were seen once. As for this clonotype: Its antigen remains unidentified.

The treatment was: roughly 10-day PBMC culture with coronavirus spike peptide pools or control peptides (ViraFEST assay). This TCR derives from a human donor who had recovered from COVID-19. Sequencing was performed on CD4+ T cells from blood, cultured in vitro, taken before SARS-CoV-2 vaccination.

CDR3 sequence (DNA): TGTGCCAGCAGATCGGGACAGATGGAGGGCCAAAATCAGCCCCAGCATTTT. This encodes CASRSGQMEGQNQPQHF. The chain has TRBV12-3 or TRBV12-4 and TRBJ1-5, with 7 bases matching TRBD1. The CDR3 length is 17 residues. With 6 bases clipped from V and 4 bases from J, the junction kept 15 bases outside the gene matches.